Sequencing of this T cell receptor (beta chain) was carried out in a study of CD8 T cells in Susac syndrome. Study-level findings and limits: The authors acknowledged that their TCR sequencing and HLA analysis involved a relatively small number of individuals.

The authors carried out high-throughput sequencing of TCR beta. They applied it to CD8+ and CD4+ T cells obtained from blood. Negative isolation yielded CD4+ and CD8+ T cells, and FACS enriched TEMRA cells. The germline CDR1 and CDR2 sequences are GTSNPN and SVGIG (reference sequence). This CDR3 spans 14 amino acids. With 5 bases removed from V and 1 base from J, the gap between germline ends came to 12 bases. Points on this clonotype: Its cognate antigen is unknown.

Random hexamers served to reverse transcribe about 0.5 to 1 ug RNA. The method of amplification for TCR beta CDR3 was immunoSEQ multiplex PCR, covering 54 Vbeta and 13 Jbeta. TCRdb re-called the immunoSEQ multiplex PCR reads with MiXCR, one entry per CDR3 protein. Of fewer than 300,000 distinct CDR3 sequences detected, more than 75% appear once; the ten largest clones hold 0.11%. J is TRBJ1-5 and V is TRBV30; maybe TRBD1 (6 bases). The sequencing input was CD8+ T cells from PBMCs. This receptor was identified in a human donor with multiple sclerosis. CDR3 in amino acids: CAWGTGLSNQPQHF. The CDR3 DNA reads as TGTGCCTGGGGTACAGGGTTGAGCAATCAGCCCCAGCATTTT.